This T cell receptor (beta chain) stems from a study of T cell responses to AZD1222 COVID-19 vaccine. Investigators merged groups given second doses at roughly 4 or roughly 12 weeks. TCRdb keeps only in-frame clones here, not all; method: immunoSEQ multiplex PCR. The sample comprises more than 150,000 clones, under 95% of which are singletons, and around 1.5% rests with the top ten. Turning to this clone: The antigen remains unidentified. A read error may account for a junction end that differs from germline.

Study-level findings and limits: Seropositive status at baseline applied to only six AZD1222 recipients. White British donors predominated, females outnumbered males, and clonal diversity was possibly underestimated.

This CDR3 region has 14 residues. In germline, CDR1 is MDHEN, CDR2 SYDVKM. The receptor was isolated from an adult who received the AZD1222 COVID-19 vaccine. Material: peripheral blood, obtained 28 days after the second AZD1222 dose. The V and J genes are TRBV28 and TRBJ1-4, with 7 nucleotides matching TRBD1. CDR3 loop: CASGFGGGPEKLFF. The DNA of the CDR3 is TGTGCCAGCGGGTTCGGAGGGGGCCCCGAAAAGCTGTTTTTT.